One and the same sample provided the 24 T cell receptor beta chains below, sequenced in a study of early T cells in non-severe SARS-CoV-2 infection. TCRdb re-called the 5' RACE reads through MiXCR, storing one row per CDR3 protein. The repertoire consists of around 50,000 distinct CDR3 sequences, with approximately 9.4% occurring once and the leading ten covering about 8%. Sequencing was done on a sample of whole blood. The origin of the receptors is an adult who was a healthcare worker with PCR-confirmed SARS-CoV-2 infection or an uninfected control (not recorded which).

This clonotype was seen at least ten times. V is TRBV9 and J is TRBJ1-1; the match to TRBD1 covers 9 bases. CDR3 length: 14 residues. Germline loops: CDR1 SGDLS, CDR2 YYNGEE. The J segment lost 7 bases and the V segment lost 3 bases, leaving 7 bases of the junction unmatched. The CDR3 region is CASSATGGSGEAFF. CDR3 nucleotides: TGTGCCAGCAGCGCTACAGGGGGCTCGGGTGAAGCTTTCTTT.

This clonotype was counted between two and nine times. The chain is built from TRBV7-2 and TRBJ2-3; 7 bases match TRBD2. Germline CDR1 SGHTA, CDR2 FQGNSA. Trimming removed 7 bases from V and 1 base from J; junction bases left unmatched: 8. The CDR3 consists of 15 residues. The CDR3 nucleotides are TGTGCCAGCACCCCTGCTCTAGCGGGCACAGATACGCAGTATTTT. This sequence encodes CASTPALAGTDTQYF.

This clonotype was detected many times. This CDR3 reads CASSRGTGGAASHEQYF. The CDR3 DNA is TGTGCCAGCAGCCGGGGGACAGGGGGCGCGGCTAGCCACGAGCAGTACTTC. The chain uses TRBV6-2 or TRBV6-3 and TRBJ2-7; 12 bases align to TRBD1. Germline V lookup: CDR1 MNHEY, CDR2 SVGEGT. This CDR3 is built from 17 residues. The V segment lost 6 bases and the J segment 5 bases; nucleotides outside the gene matches: 14.

This clonotype was observed many times. This chain links TRBV6-1 with TRBJ2-1; D gene unclear. Trimming left V 7 bases short and J 8 bases short, with 15 bases between. Per the germline V gene, CDR1 is MNHNS and CDR2 is SASEGT. The CDR3 runs 13 residues. CDR3 DNA sequence: TGTGCCAGCACACGAACTCAGGTTGATGAGCAGTTCTTC. Translating gives CASTRTQVDEQFF.

This clonotype was seen ten or more times. The chain uses TRBV6-6 and TRBJ1-1; 8 bases line up with TRBD1. In germline, CDR1 is MNHNY, CDR2 SVGAGI (reference sequence). With 4 bases clipped from V and 12 bases from J, the junction kept 7 bases outside the gene matches. The CDR3 extends over 12 amino acids. CDR3 bases: TGTGCCAGCAGTTCCCTAGACAGGGGTCCTTTCTTT. Translation gives CASSSLDRGPFF.

This clonotype was detected many times. The gene calls are TRBV30 and TRBJ2-7; no reliable D call. The V and J ends lost 3 bases and 2 bases respectively, with 11 bases between them. The CDR3 has 13 residues. Germline V gives CDR1 GTSNPN, CDR2 SVGIG (reference sequence). The CDR3: CAWSSGSTYEQYF. The CDR3 nucleotides are TGTGCCTGGAGCTCAGGAAGCACCTACGAGCAGTACTTC. Variable domain in full (rest from reference TRBV30 and TRBJ2-7): SQTIHQWPATLVQPVGSPLSLECTVEGTSNPNLYWYRQAAGRGLQLLFYSVGIGQISSEVPQNLSASRPQDRQFILSSKKLLLSDSGFYLCAWSSGSTYEQYFGPGTRLTVT.

V is TRBV6-6 and J is TRBJ1-4; D unresolved. This CDR3 is built from 13 residues. Germline V gives CDR1 MNHNY, CDR2 SVGAGI (reference sequence). With 0 bases removed from V and 7 bases from J, the gap between germline ends came to 6 bases. Here the CDR3 reads CASSYSPIEKLFF. For the CDR3, the DNA is TGTGCCAGCAGTTACTCCCCTATTGAAAAACTGTTTTTT.

This clonotype was seen many times. V is TRBV19 and J is TRBJ2-1; D call uncertain. From germline, CDR1 is LNHDA and CDR2 SQIVND (reference sequence). The CDR3 consists of 11 residues. Between the trimmed V and J ends, which lost 1 base and 11 bases, there was a span of 6 bases. CDR3 coding DNA: TGTGCCAGTAGTATAGGAGGAAAGCAGTTCTTC. Translated: CASSIGGKQFF.

As DNA, the CDR3 is TGTGCCAGCAGCCCCTCGCGCACAGATACGCAGTATTTT. Residues: CASSPSRTDTQYF. The V call is TRBV12-3 or TRBV12-4, the J call TRBJ2-3; the D is unclear. V lost 6 bases and J 1 base, leaving 8 bases between the germline ends. The CDR3 spans 13 residues.

This chain joins TRBV18 and TRBJ1-1; a weak D match, TRBD1 (6 bases). With 2 bases removed from V and 4 bases from J, the gap between germline ends came to 17 bases. Germline V gene sequence: CDR1 KGHSH, CDR2 LQKENI. The CDR3 contains 16 residues. The CDR3 nucleotides read TGTGCCAGCTCACCAAGTCCGGCAGGGGCGGGCACTGAAGCTTTCTTT. This sequence encodes CASSPSPAGAGTEAFF. Supplemented by reference TRBV18 and TRBJ1-1, the full variable domain reads NAGVMQNPRHLVRRRGQEARLRCSPMKGHSHVYWYRQLPEEGLKFMVYLQKENIIDESGMPKERFSAEFPKEGPSILRIQQVVRGDSAAYFCASSPSPAGAGTEAFFGQGTRLTVV.

The chain employs TRBV18 and TRBJ1-1, with D uncertain. Trimming pared 0 bases from V and 4 bases from J, leaving 12 bases between. CDR1 is KGHSH, CDR2 LQKENI, per germline. CDR3 size: 15 residues. CDR3 in DNA: TGTGCCAGCTCACCACCGAACCGTGTTGGCACTGAAGCTTTCTTT. Amino acid sequence: CASSPPNRVGTEAFF. The full variable domain, rest sourced from reference TRBV18 and TRBJ1-1, is NAGVMQNPRHLVRRRGQEARLRCSPMKGHSHVYWYRQLPEEGLKFMVYLQKENIIDESGMPKERFSAEFPKEGPSILRIQQVVRGDSAAYFCASSPPNRVGTEAFFGQGTRLTVV.

The V and J genes are TRBV28 and TRBJ2-2; the D gene is possibly TRBD2 (6 bases). There are 15 residues in the CDR3. Germline-derived CDR1 and CDR2 are MDHEN and SYDVKM. Deletions cut 2 bases from V and 2 bases from J, with 9 bases between. CDR3 region: CASSLHGGNTGELFF. In DNA, the CDR3 is TGTGCCAGCAGTTTACACGGGGGTAACACCGGGGAGCTGTTTTTT.

This clonotype was detected ten times or more. The genes are TRBV5-5 and TRBJ1-4; possible D gene TRBD1, 6 bases. V shed 1 base and J shed 8 bases, with 15 bases lying between them. The V gene's germline CDR1 is SGHKS and CDR2 YYEKEE (reference sequence). The CDR3 runs 15 residues. Written as DNA, the CDR3 is TGTGCCAGCAGCTTGCGAAGGTCAGGGGAAGAAAAACTGTTTTTT. Its protein is CASSLRRSGEEKLFF. Complete variable domain (other parts from reference TRBV5-5 and TRBJ1-4): DAGVTQSPTHLIKTRGQQVTLRCSPISGHKSVSWYQQVLGQGPQFIFQYYEKEERGRGNFPDRFSARQFPNYSSELNVNALLLGDSALYLCASSLRRSGEEKLFFGSGTQLSVL.

In its sample, this clonotype was seen many times. The chain couples TRBV7-9 to TRBJ1-1, with D tentatively TRBD1 (5 bases). The CDR3 is 14 amino acids. V lost 0 bases, J lost 8 bases, and 13 bases lay in between. Per the germline V gene, CDR1 is SEHNR and CDR2 is FQNEAQ (reference sequence). CDR3 in DNA: TGTGCCAGCAGCTTAGCCTGGGACCGGGCGGAAGCTTTCTTT. Amino acids: CASSLAWDRAEAFF.

The chain combines TRBV18 with TRBJ1-5, with 8 bases lining up with TRBD1. Germline assignment: CDR1 KGHSH and CDR2 LQKENI. J was trimmed by 0 bases and V by 4 bases; bases with no gene match: 8. CDR3 size: 17 residues. The CDR3 DNA is TGTGCCAGCTCACGCGGACAGGGTGGGAATAGCAATCAGCCCCAGCATTTT. Encoded protein: CASSRGQGGNSNQPQHF.

This clonotype was seen more than once but under ten times. The chain recombines TRBV28 with TRBJ2-7, with D possibly being TRBD2 (5 bases). Trimming stripped 4 bases from V and 3 bases from J, with 7 bases between. This CDR3 comprises 12 residues. Germline lookup yields CDR1 MDHEN and CDR2 SYDVKM. Here the CDR3 DNA reads TGTGCCAGCAGTTCGGAGGTCTACGAGCAGTACTTC. It codes for CASSSEVYEQYF.

Concerning this clonotype: This may be a read error, as it is one base from a much larger clone. V and J are TRBV25-1 and TRBJ2-5, with D possibly called TRBD1 or TRBD2 (5 bases each). The V end was cut by 8 bases, the J end by 7 bases, with 14 bases between. Germline loops: CDR1 MGHDK, CDR2 SYGVNS. CDR3 size: 12 residues. The CDR3 coding sequence is TGTGCCAGCGGCCGGGACCTCGGGACCCAGTACTTC. This sequence encodes CASGRDLGTQYF.

In this sample, this clonotype turned up a few times. The chain has TRBV20-1 and TRBJ2-7, with TRBD2 matching 11 bases. The CDR3 has 13 residues. J lost 7 bases, V lost 5 bases, and 7 bases had no gene match. Looked up from germline, CDR1 is DFQATT and CDR2 is SNEGSKA (reference sequence). The CDR3 sequence is CSALLAGAFEQYF. CDR3 nucleotides: TGCAGTGCTCTACTAGCGGGGGCTTTTGAGCAGTACTTC.

This clonotype was counted many times. This rearrangement joins TRBV29-1 to TRBJ2-7; 7 bases are shared with TRBD1. V shed 2 bases and J 2 bases; nucleotides not matched to a gene: 3. CDR3 size: 13 residues. Germline CDR1 reads SQVTM; CDR2 reads ANQGSEA. The CDR3 nucleotides read TGCAGCGTTGAAAGGGACAGTCCCTACGAGCAGTACTTC. Protein: CSVERDSPYEQYF.

V is TRBV20-1 and J is TRBJ2-3; maybe TRBD1 (6 bases). Germline lookup yields CDR1 DFQATT and CDR2 SNEGSKA (reference sequence). The CDR3 covers 15 residues. Trimming took off 0 bases at V and 5 bases at J, with 15 bases between the two ends. The CDR3 loop reads CSARDRSGVEDTQYF. Written as DNA, the CDR3 is TGCAGTGCTAGAGATCGATCAGGGGTCGAAGATACGCAGTATTTT.

The gene calls are TRBV7-3 and TRBJ2-2, with D hard to call. The CDR3 totals 14 residues. The germline gives CDR1 SGHTA, CDR2 FQGTGA. V was trimmed by 2 bases and J by 4 bases, leaving 8 bases between them. The CDR3 sequence is CASSLSGRTGELFF. The CDR3 nucleotides are TGTGCCAGCAGCTTATCGGGCCGCACCGGGGAGCTGTTTTTT.

This clonotype was seen only a few times. The chain carries TRBV29-1 and TRBJ1-1, with D tentatively TRBD1 (6 bases). Germline loops: CDR1 SQVTM, CDR2 ANQGSEA. V shed 1 base and J shed 4 bases, with 13 bases lying between them. There are 14 residues in the CDR3. Written as DNA, the CDR3 is TGCAGCGTTGAAGGCAGGCAGGGGATCACTGAAGCTTTCTTT. Protein product: CSVEGRQGITEAFF.

This clonotype was counted at least ten times. The J gene is TRBJ2-1, the V gene TRBV27; tentative D call: TRBD1 (6 bases). The CDR3 is 16 amino acids. With 5 bases removed from V and 6 bases from J, the gap between germline ends came to 20 bases. Per the germline V gene, CDR1 is MNHEY and CDR2 is SMNVEV (reference sequence). The CDR3 region is CASSLTGFGIFNEQFF. CDR3 DNA sequence: TGTGCCAGCAGTCTTACAGGGTTCGGGATTTTCAATGAGCAGTTCTTC.

This clonotype was detected ten times or more. The V and J genes are TRBV7-9 and TRBJ2-7, with no clear D. This CDR3 contains 19 residues. Germline CDR1 reads SEHNR; CDR2 reads FQNEAQ (reference sequence). Trimming stripped 0 bases from V and 3 bases from J, with 24 bases between. The CDR3 DNA follows: TGTGCCAGCAGCTTAGCCGCCGGCTCGTCCGAAATTGTGATCTACGAGCAGTACTTC. Translating gives CASSLAAGSSEIVIYEQYF.